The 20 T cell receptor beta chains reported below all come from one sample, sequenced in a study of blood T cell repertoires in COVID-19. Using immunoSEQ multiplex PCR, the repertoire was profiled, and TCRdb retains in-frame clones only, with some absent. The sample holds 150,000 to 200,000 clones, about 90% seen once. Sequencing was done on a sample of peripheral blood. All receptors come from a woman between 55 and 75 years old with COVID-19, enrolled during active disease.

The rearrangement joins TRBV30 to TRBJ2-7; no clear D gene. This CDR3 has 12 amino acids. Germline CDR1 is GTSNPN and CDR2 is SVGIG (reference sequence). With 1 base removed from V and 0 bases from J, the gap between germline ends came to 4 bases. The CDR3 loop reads CAWSDGSYEQYF. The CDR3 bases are TGTGCCTGGAGTGACGGCTCCTACGAGCAGTACTTC.

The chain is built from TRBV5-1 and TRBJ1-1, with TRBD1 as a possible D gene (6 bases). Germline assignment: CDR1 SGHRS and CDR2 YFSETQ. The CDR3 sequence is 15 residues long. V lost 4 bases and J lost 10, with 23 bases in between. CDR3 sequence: CASSVNTQGSWRAFF. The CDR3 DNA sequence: TGCGCCAGCAGCGTCAACACCCAGGGGAGCTGGCGAGCTTTCTTT. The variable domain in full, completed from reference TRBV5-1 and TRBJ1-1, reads KAGVTQTPRYLIKTRGQQVTLSCSPISGHRSVSWYQQTPGQGLQFLFEYFSETQRNKGNFPGRFSGRQFSNSRSEMNVSTLELGDSALYLCASSVNTQGSWRAFFGQGTRLTVV.

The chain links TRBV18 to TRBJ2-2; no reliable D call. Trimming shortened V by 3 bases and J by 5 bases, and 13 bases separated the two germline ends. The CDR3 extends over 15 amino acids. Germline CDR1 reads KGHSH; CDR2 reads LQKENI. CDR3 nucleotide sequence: TGTGCCAGCTCACCCATTGAGGTGTTAACCGGGGAGCTGTTTTTT. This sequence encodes CASSPIEVLTGELFF.

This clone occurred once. This chain's CDR3 is CASSFVTRGEKLFF. The CDR3 bases are TGTGCCAGCAGCTTTGTCACCAGAGGCGAAAAACTGTTTTTT. This rearrangement joins TRBV5-4 to TRBJ1-4; D gene uncertain. V was clipped by 2 bases and J by 8 bases, with 13 bases between them. The CDR3 totals 14 residues. CDR1 and CDR2 (germline): SGHNT, YYREEE (reference sequence). The full variable domain, completed using reference TRBV5-4 and TRBJ1-4, is ETGVTQSPTHLIKTRGQQVTLRCSSQSGHNTVSWYQQALGQGPQFIFQYYREEENGRGNFPPRFSGLQFPNYSSELNVNALELDDSALYLCASSFVTRGEKLFFGSGTQLSVL.

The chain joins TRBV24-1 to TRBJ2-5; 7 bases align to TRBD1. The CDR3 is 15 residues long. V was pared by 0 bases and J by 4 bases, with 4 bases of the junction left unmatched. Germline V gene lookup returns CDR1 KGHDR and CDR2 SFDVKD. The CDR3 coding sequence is TGTGCCACCAGTGATTTGCAGACAGGGCGAGAGACCCAGTACTTC. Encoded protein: CATSDLQTGRETQYF.

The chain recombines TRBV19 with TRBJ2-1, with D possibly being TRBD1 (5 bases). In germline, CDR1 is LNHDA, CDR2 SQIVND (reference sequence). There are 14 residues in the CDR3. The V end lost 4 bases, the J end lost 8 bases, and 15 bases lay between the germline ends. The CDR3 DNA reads TGTGCCAGTAGTAAGGCAGGGCGGTTCGATGAGCAGTTCTTC. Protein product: CASSKAGRFDEQFF.

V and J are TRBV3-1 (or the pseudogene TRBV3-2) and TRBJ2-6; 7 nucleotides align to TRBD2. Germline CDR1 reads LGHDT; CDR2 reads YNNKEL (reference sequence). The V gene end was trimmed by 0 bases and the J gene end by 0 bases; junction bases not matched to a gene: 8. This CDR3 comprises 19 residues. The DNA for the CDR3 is TGTGCCAGCAGCCAAGATAGGCTAGCGGCATACTCTGGGGCCAACGTCCTGACTTTC. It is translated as CASSQDRLAAYSGANVLTF.

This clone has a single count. CDR3 sequence reads: CSGGRDRGLGIEAFF. The CDR3 DNA follows: TGCAGCGGGGGCCGGGACAGGGGATTAGGGATAGAAGCTTTCTTT. V usage is TRBV29-1 and J usage is TRBJ1-1; 10 bases fit TRBD1. The CDR3 is made up of 15 amino acids. With 7 bases clipped from V and 8 bases from J, the junction kept 16 bases outside the gene matches. Germline V lookup: CDR1 SQVTM, CDR2 ANQGSEA.

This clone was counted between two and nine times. CDR3 nucleotides: TGTGCCAGCAGCTTCCAAAGGGGGCTGAGCGGCTACACCTTC. It encodes CASSFQRGLSGYTF. The gene calls are TRBV7-9 and TRBJ1-2; 7 nucleotides match TRBD1. The CDR3 spans 14 residues. Germline values: CDR1 SEHNR, CDR2 FQNEAQ (reference sequence). With V trimmed by 3 bases and J by 8 bases, 9 bases remained unmatched.

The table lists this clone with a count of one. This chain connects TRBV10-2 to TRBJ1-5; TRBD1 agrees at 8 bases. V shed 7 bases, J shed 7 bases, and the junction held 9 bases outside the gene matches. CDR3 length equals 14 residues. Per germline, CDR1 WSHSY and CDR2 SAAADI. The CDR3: CASKVGQGGQPQHF. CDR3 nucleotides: TGCGCCAGCAAAGTCGGACAGGGTGGACAGCCCCAGCATTTT.

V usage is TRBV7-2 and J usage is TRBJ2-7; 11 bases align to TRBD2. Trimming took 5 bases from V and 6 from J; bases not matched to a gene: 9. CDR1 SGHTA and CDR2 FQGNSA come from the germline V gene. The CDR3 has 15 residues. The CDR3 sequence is CASSPTSGRFGEQYF. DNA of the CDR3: TGTGCCAGCAGCCCAACTAGCGGGAGATTTGGCGAGCAGTACTTC.

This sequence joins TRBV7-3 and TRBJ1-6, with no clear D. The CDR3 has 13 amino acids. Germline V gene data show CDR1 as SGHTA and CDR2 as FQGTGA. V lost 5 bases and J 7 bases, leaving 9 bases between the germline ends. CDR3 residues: CASSPGPNSPLHF. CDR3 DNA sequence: TGTGCCAGCAGCCCAGGCCCAAATTCACCCCTCCACTTT. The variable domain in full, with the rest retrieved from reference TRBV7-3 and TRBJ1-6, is GAGVSQTPSNKVTEKGKYVELRCDPISGHTALYWYRQSLGQGPEFLIYFQGTGAADDSGLPNDRFFAVRPEGSVSTLKIQRTERGDSAVYLCASSPGPNSPLHFGNGTRLTVT.

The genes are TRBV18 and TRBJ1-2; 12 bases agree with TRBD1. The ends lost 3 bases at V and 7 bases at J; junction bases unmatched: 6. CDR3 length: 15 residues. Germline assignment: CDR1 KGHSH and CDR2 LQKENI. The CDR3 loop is CASSPGTGGVGGYTF. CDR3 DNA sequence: TGTGCCAGCTCACCCGGGACAGGGGGCGTAGGTGGCTACACCTTC.

This chain's CDR3 is CATSRVSGGEQYF. The CDR3, as DNA: TGTGCCACCAGCAGAGTGTCGGGGGGCGAGCAGTACTTC. V and J are TRBV15 and TRBJ2-7, with 7 bases identical to TRBD2. Per the germline V gene, CDR1 is LNHNV and CDR2 is YYDKDF (reference sequence). CDR3 length: 13 amino acids. J gave up 6 bases and V 1 base, and 3 bases lay outside the gene matches.

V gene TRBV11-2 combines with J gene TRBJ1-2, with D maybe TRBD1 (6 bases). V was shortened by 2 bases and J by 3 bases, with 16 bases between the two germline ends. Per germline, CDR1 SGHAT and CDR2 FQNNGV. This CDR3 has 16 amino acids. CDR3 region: CASSLTRTASYYGYTF. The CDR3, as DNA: TGTGCCAGCAGCTTAACAAGGACAGCCTCCTACTATGGCTACACCTTC.

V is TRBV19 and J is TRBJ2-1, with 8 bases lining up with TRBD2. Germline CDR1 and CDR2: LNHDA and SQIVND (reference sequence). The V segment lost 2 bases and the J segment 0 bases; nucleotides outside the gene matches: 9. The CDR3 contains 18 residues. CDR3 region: CASSIKPSGWSSYNEQFF. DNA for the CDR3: TGTGCCAGTAGTATAAAGCCTAGCGGGTGGAGCTCCTACAATGAGCAGTTCTTC.

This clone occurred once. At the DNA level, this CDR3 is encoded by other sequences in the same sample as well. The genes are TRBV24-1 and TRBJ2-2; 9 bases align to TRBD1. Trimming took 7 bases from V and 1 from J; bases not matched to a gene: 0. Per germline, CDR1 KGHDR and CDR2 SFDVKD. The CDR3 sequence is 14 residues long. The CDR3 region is CATRGQGNTGELFF. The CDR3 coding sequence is TGTGCCACCAGGGGACAGGGGAACACCGGGGAGCTGTTTTTT.

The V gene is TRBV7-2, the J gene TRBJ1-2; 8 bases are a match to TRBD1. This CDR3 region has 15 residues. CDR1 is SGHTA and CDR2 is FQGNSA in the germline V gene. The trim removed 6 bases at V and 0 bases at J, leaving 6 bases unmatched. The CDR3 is CASRNRGLTNYGYTF. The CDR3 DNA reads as TGTGCCAGCAGAAACAGGGGGTTGACTAACTATGGCTACACCTTC.

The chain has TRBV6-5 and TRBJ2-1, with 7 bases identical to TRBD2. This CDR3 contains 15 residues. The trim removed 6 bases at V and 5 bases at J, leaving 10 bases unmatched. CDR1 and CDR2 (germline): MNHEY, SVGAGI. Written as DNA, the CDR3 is TGTGCCAGCAGGCCCCGCGCTAGCGGAGACAATGAGCAGTTCTTC. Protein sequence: CASRPRASGDNEQFF.

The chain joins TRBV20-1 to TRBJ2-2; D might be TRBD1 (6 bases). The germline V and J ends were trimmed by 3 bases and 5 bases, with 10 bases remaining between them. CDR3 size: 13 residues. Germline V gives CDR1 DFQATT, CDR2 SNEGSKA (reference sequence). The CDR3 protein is CSASPTGTGELFF. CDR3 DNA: TGCAGTGCTAGTCCAACAGGGACCGGGGAGCTGTTTTTT.